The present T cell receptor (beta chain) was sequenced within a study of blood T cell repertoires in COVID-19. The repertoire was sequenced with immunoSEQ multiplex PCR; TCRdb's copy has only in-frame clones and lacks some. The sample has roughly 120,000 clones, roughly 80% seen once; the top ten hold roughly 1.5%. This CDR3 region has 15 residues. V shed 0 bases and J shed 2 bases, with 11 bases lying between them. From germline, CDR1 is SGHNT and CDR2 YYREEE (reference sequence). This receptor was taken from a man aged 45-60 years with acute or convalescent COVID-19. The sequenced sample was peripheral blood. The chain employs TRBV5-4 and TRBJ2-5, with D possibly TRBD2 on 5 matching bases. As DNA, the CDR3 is TGTGCCAGCAGCTTGGCGGTGAGGGAACAAGAGACCCAGTACTTC. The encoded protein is CASSLAVREQETQYF.